This is a list of T cell receptor beta chains from one sample in a study of identical twins. TCRdb reprocessed the 5' RACE reads via MiXCR and lists one record per CDR3 protein. Of 1.5 million to 2 million distinct CDR3 sequences in the sample, about 32% are singletons; the top ten hold over 0.25%. Sequenced input: cord blood. Receptors originate from a newborn girl in good health. CDR3s include the opening cysteine and the closing phenylalanine or tryptophan. The D gene is left open where the match is weak. A clone size is listed for some rows: how often the clone was seen (once, few, many), or a class if it is expanded.

d_call	clone_size	v_call	j_call	cdr3_nt	cdr3_aa
TRBD2	few	TRBV4-1	TRBJ2-3	TGCGCCAGCCGCAGGCTAGCGGGGGTGGCAGATACGCAGTATTTT	CASRRLAGVADTQYF
-	-	TRBV24-1	TRBJ1-2	TGTGCCCTTCAGACACAGGACCCTGGCTACACCTTC	CALQTQDPGYTF
TRBD2	-	TRBV7-6	TRBJ2-7	TGTGCCAGCAGCCAGAACATAGGGACTAGCGGGAGTTTAAGGTCCTACAATGAGCAGTACTTC	CASSQNIGTSGSLRSYNEQYF
TRBD2	-	TRBV12-3/TRBV12-4	TRBJ2-1	TGTGCCTGCACCCCCGGGACTAGCGGGAGTAGTGAGCAGTTCTTC	CACTPGTSGSSEQFF
TRBD2	-	TRBV10-2	TRBJ2-3	TGCGCCAGCAGTAGGTCCCTAGCGGGGGGGCCCGCAGATACGCAGTATTTT	CASSRSLAGGPADTQYF
-	once	TRBV6-1	TRBJ1-5	TGTGCCAGCAGTGAAGGACGGGGAGAGGGCAATCAGCCCCAGCATTTT	CASSEGRGEGNQPQHF
-	few	TRBV29-1	TRBJ2-6	TGCAGCGTTGATACAGCAGGGGCCAACGTCCTGACTTTC	CSVDTAGANVLTF
TRBD1	-	TRBV4-2	TRBJ2-7	TGTGCCAGCAGCCAAGGAGGGGGCTCAAACAATGAGCAGTACTTC	CASSQGGGSNNEQYF
TRBD2	few	TRBV6-1	TRBJ2-1	TGTGCCAGCAGTACCCAAATTACCGGGACTAGTCATTCTTACAATGAGCAGTTCTTC	CASSTQITGTSHSYNEQFF
-	-	TRBV15	TRBJ2-2	TGTGCCACCAGCAGAGACTTTACCAGCACCGGGGAGCTGTTTTTT	CATSRDFTSTGELFF
TRBD1	-	TRBV12-3/TRBV12-4	TRBJ1-5	TGTGCCAGCAGTTTCGGGACAGGGGGGGAATTGGATCAGCCCCAGCATTTT	CASSFGTGGELDQPQHF
-	-	TRBV5-1	TRBJ1-2	TGCGCCAGCAGCTTGCTGTCGCTAGGCTATGGCTACACCTTC	CASSLLSLGYGYTF
TRBD1	few	TRBV4-2	TRBJ1-5	TGTGCCAGCAGCCAAGATCGGACAGGGGGCCTTAGCAATCAGCCCCAGCATTTT	CASSQDRTGGLSNQPQHF
TRBD1	few	TRBV20-1	TRBJ2-1	TGCAGTGCTAGAGATTCGAGACAGGGGACCAATGAGCAGTTCTTC	CSARDSRQGTNEQFF
-	few	TRBV12-3/TRBV12-4	TRBJ2-3	TGTGCCAGCAGTTACGGGTTGAAAGATACGCAGTATTTT	CASSYGLKDTQYF
TRBD1	-	TRBV7-2	TRBJ1-2	TGTGCCAGCAGCCCCCTCGGACAGGGACCCTATGGCTACACCTTC	CASSPLGQGPYGYTF